This T cell receptor beta chain was recorded in a study of healthy donors' naive CD4 and CD8 T cells. Study-wide results and caveats: Negatively charged CDR3s marked CD8+ lineage; positively charged CDR3s marked CD4+ lineage. CDR3 charge plus V and J genes appeared to account for 10% to 15% of CD4/CD8 variance. Homeostatic proliferation of naive T cells was not examined as a bias source. Chains were not paired, since alpha and beta were sequenced in bulk.

The CDR3 has 16 amino acids. Germline V gives CDR1 SNHLY, CDR2 FYNNEI. V shed 1 base and J 2 bases; nucleotides not matched to a gene: 5. Remarks on this clonotype: Its antigen remains unknown.

TCR libraries were built from about 0.55 ug of total RNA by linear amplification. TCRdb fed the reads into MiXCR, producing one record per CDR3 protein. The sample has approximately 200,000 distinct CDR3 sequences, over 60% seen once. This sequence originates from a pool of human donors in good health; the sample pools cells from several healthy donors. This chain uses TRBV2 with TRBJ1-5, with 7 bases aligning to TRBD1. Sample: naive CD4+ and CD8+ T cells sorted from blood, pooled from several donors. The CDR3 coding sequence is TGTGCCAGCAGTGAAGGCAGGGGGTCTGGCAATCAGCCCCAGCATTTT. Translation gives CASSEGRGSGNQPQHF.